This TCR beta chain was identified in a study of shared clonotypes between healthy human individuals. Worth noting for this clone: Other DNA sequences from this sample encode an identical CDR3 as well.

Germline values: CDR1 GTSNPN, CDR2 SVGIG (reference sequence). The CDR3 extends over 13 amino acids. V was clipped by 5 bases and J by 0 bases, with 10 bases between them. TCRdb's table, derived via immunoSEQ multiplex PCR, lists solely in-frame clones and lacks some. This table holds about a million clones, approximately 70% found once. The rearrangement joins TRBV30 to TRBJ2-5, with D perhaps being TRBD1 or TRBD2 (5 bases each). The sequenced material came from memory CD4+ T cells sorted from blood. Regarding subset: CD45RA-negative fraction. The clonotype originates from a man aged 18 to 30 in good health. CDR3 residues: CAWDRGYQETQYF. CDR3 DNA: TGTGCCTGGGACAGAGGGTACCAAGAGACCCAGTACTTC.